Below are 3 T cell receptor beta chains sequenced from a single sample in a study of T cell responses to AZD1222 COVID-19 vaccine (dated by TCRdb to the early 2020s). What the time point label conveys for this sample: baseline before first vaccination. Receptors were amplified or captured by the immunoSEQ multiplex PCR assay. Entries here come from immuneACCESS through TCRdb and include only in-frame sequences with V and J called. Some clones fail to appear in such tables; in the studies checked, an unresolved V gene covers under half of the shortfall, and the cause of the remainder is unknown. This sample holds 150,000 to 200,000 clones; 85% to 95% were observed only once. Jointly, the top ten make up about 1% of the sample. The specimen comprised peripheral blood, sampled on day 0 of AZD1222 vaccination. Receptors originate from an adult in good health.

The V call is TRBV9, the J call TRBJ2-5, with 8 positions matching TRBD1. The CDR3 extends over 15 amino acids. CDR1 is SGDLS, CDR2 YYNGEE, per germline. J was trimmed by 5 bases and V by 4 bases; bases with no gene match: 10. CDR3 in DNA: TGTGCCAGCAGCCCTCAGGGGGCCTTTTCGGAGACCCAGTACTTC. Translating gives CASSPQGAFSETQYF.

This clone has only one observation. The chain combines TRBV28 with TRBJ1-6, with TRBD1 matching 11 bases. This CDR3 spans 15 amino acids. V lost 4 bases and J lost 5; bases outside the gene matches: 1. From germline, CDR1 is MDHEN and CDR2 SYDVKM. CDR3: CASSSGQGDNSPLHF. The CDR3 region has the DNA TGTGCCAGCAGTTCGGGACAGGGGGATAATTCACCCCTCCACTTT.

V and J are TRBV29-1 and TRBJ2-1; D possibly uses TRBD1 or TRBD2 (5 bases each). V lost 7 bases and J lost 0, with 10 bases in between. There are 13 residues in the CDR3. In germline, CDR1 is SQVTM, CDR2 ANQGSEA. In nucleotides, the CDR3 is TGCAGCGGGGACGTAGACTCCTACAATGAGCAGTTCTTC. This gives the protein CSGDVDSYNEQFF.